This T cell receptor beta chain was sequenced during a study of blood T cell repertoires in COVID-19. About the study: Acute and convalescent COVID-19 specimens originated in the United States, Italy and Spain. T cells, B-cell-depleted T cells, or PBMCs supplied cDNA or gDNA.

How the authors handled the data: Reference gene primer amplification in the assay estimated nucleated cell counts. TCRdb keeps only in-frame clones here, not all; method: immunoSEQ multiplex PCR. V, J and clone size are taken as reported in that table, and D and trimming were inferred from the DNA itself. The sample contains some 74,000 clones, 88% of which appear only once. Trimming left V 5 bases short and J 7 bases short, with 14 bases between. CDR1 is SEHNR, CDR2 FQNEAQ, per germline (reference sequence). The CDR3 spans 14 residues. Input material: peripheral blood. This rearrangement joins TRBV7-9 to TRBJ1-4; TRBD1 is a possible D gene (5 bases). The sequence was obtained from an elderly woman with acute or convalescent COVID-19. This CDR3 reads CASSHSGGAEKLFF. CDR3 DNA: TGTGCCAGCAGCCATTCGGGCGGGGCTGAAAAACTGTTTTTT.